What follows are 15 T cell receptor beta chains derived from one specimen sequenced in a study of control samples from healthy donors and cancer patients. The method was immunoSEQ multiplex PCR; TCRdb's version includes in-frame clones alone and lacks a portion of them. Of about 44,000 clones in the sample, 70% to 90% were seen once. Material: PBMCs. The source is a woman aged 55-70 years with lung cancer.

The rearrangement links TRBV6-5 to TRBJ2-7; weak D call: TRBD2 (5 bases). Germline lookup yields CDR1 MNHEY and CDR2 SVGAGI. V was clipped by 2 bases and J by 1 base, with 6 bases between them. The CDR3 contains 13 residues. CDR3 nucleotides: TGTGCCAGCAGTTACGGGGAGTCCTACGAGCAGTACTTC. As protein: CASSYGESYEQYF.

In its sample, this clone was seen once. The rearrangement joins TRBV7-9 to TRBJ2-1; D not certain. CDR3 length equals 15 residues. The V gene's germline CDR1 is SEHNR and CDR2 FQNEAQ (reference sequence). Trimming pared 7 bases from V and 10 bases from J, leaving 23 bases between. The CDR3 region is CASTKQSLQLGEQFF. The CDR3 DNA reads TGTGCCAGCACCAAACAGAGCTTACAATTGGGGGAGCAGTTCTTC.

The chain combines TRBV28 with TRBJ1-3; D perhaps matches TRBD1 (5 bases). This CDR3 is 16 amino acids long. With 4 bases removed from V and 0 bases from J, the gap between germline ends came to 13 bases. Looked up from germline, CDR1 is MDHEN and CDR2 is SYDVKM. DNA of the CDR3: TGTGCCAGCAGTTCCCCGGGGCAGAGCTCTGGAAACACCATATATTTT. Its protein product is CASSSPGQSSGNTIYF.

V is TRBV4-1 and J is TRBJ1-1; 7 bases match TRBD1. Germline lookup yields CDR1 MGHRA and CDR2 YSYEKL. This CDR3 is 15 amino acids long. Unmatched junction bases numbered 1, after V lost 0 bases and J lost 0 bases. The CDR3 spells CASSQEQGVNTEAFF. In DNA, the CDR3 is TGCGCCAGCAGCCAAGAGCAGGGGGTGAACACTGAAGCTTTCTTT.

This rearrangement joins TRBV27 to TRBJ1-1; no reliable D call. V dropped 1 base and J dropped 1 base, with 4 bases sitting between them. The germline V gene has CDR1 MNHEY and CDR2 SMNVEV (reference sequence). This CDR3 comprises 13 residues. The CDR3 sequence is CASSLWANTEAFF. The CDR3 DNA reads as TGTGCCAGCAGTTTATGGGCGAACACTGAAGCTTTCTTT.

The chain is built from TRBV18 and TRBJ2-1; 8 nucleotides align to TRBD2. V trimming: 5 bases; J trimming: 9 bases; junction bases outside the gene matches: 15. CDR3 length equals 16 residues. Per the germline V gene, CDR1 is KGHSH and CDR2 is LQKENI. The CDR3: CASSSTGAGVGSEQFF. Written as DNA, the CDR3 is TGTGCCAGCTCAAGTACGGGAGCGGGAGTAGGTAGTGAGCAGTTCTTC.

The rearrangement joins TRBV29-1 to TRBJ2-2; D not resolved. The CDR3 has 13 amino acids. V was trimmed by 7 bases and J by 3 bases, leaving 12 bases between them. Looked up from germline, CDR1 is SQVTM and CDR2 is ANQGSEA. DNA of the CDR3: TGCAGCGCAGTTAGGCTCGACACCGGGGAGCTGTTTTTT. Its protein product is CSAVRLDTGELFF.

This clone has just a few counts. The rearrangement joins TRBV5-4 to TRBJ1-1; D is undetermined. V was clipped by 4 bases and J by 1 base, with 5 bases between them. The CDR3 has 12 amino acids. CDR1 and CDR2 (germline): SGHNT, YYREEE (reference sequence). Here the CDR3 reads CASSGRNTEAFF. DNA of the CDR3: TGTGCCAGCAGCGGCAGGAACACTGAAGCTTTCTTT.

This clone showed up just once. This chain links TRBV6-5 with TRBJ2-1; no firm D call. CDR1 is MNHEY and CDR2 is SVGAGI in the germline V gene. V lost 2 bases and J 7 bases, leaving 15 bases between the germline ends. The CDR3 is made up of 15 amino acids. The CDR3 nucleotides read TGTGCCAGCAGTTACGTAAATAGAATCGTAAATGAGCAGTTCTTC. Amino acid sequence: CASSYVNRIVNEQFF.

J is TRBJ1-4 and V is TRBV5-4; tentative D call: TRBD1 (6 bases). V lost 0 bases, J lost 5 bases, and 11 bases lay in between. Looked up from germline, CDR1 is SGHNT and CDR2 is YYREEE (reference sequence). This CDR3 contains 15 residues. CDR3 DNA sequence: TGTGCCAGCAGCTTGGCCGGGACACGGAATGAAAAACTGTTTTTT. It codes for CASSLAGTRNEKLFF. Full variable domain (rest looked up from reference TRBV5-4 and TRBJ1-4): ETGVTQSPTHLIKTRGQQVTLRCSSQSGHNTVSWYQQALGQGPQFIFQYYREEENGRGNFPPRFSGLQFPNYSSELNVNALELDDSALYLCASSLAGTRNEKLFFGSGTQLSVL.

The chain carries TRBV29-1 and TRBJ1-2, with a possible D match to TRBD1 (5 bases). Germline V gives CDR1 SQVTM, CDR2 ANQGSEA. The CDR3 spans 16 residues. V lost 3 bases and J 8 bases, leaving 25 bases between the germline ends. DNA for the CDR3: TGCAGCGTTGATTTGAGGGGCGCGGGGGATAGTCAGGGCTACACCTTC. Translation gives CSVDLRGAGDSQGYTF.

V gene TRBV10-3 combines with J gene TRBJ1-5; weak D call: TRBD1 (5 bases). Trimming removed 8 bases at V and 2 bases at J, with 16 bases between. Per the germline V gene, CDR1 is ENHRY and CDR2 is SYGVKD. The CDR3 runs 15 residues. The DNA for the CDR3 is TGTGCCATCGGAAGCACAGGCTATGGCAATCAGCCCCAGCATTTT. It codes for CAIGSTGYGNQPQHF.

J is TRBJ2-1 and V is TRBV28; a weak D match, TRBD2 (5 bases). Trimming removed 9 bases from V and 0 bases from J, with 18 bases in between. Germline values: CDR1 MDHEN, CDR2 SYDVKM. CDR3 length: 16 residues. Here the CDR3 reads CASSFSGGGSYNEQFF. The CDR3 DNA sequence: TGTGCCAGTTCATTCTCAGGCGGAGGCTCCTACAATGAGCAGTTCTTC. The full variable domain, with the rest looked up from reference TRBV28 and TRBJ2-1, is DVKVTQSSRYLVKRTGEKVFLECVQDMDHENMFWYRQDPGLGLRLIYFSYDVKMKEKGDIPEGYSVSREKKERFSLILESASTNQTSMYLCASSFSGGGSYNEQFFGPGTRLTVL.

V gene TRBV7-2 combines with J gene TRBJ2-5; the match to TRBD2 covers 12 bases. V was pared by 7 bases and J by 5 bases, with 11 bases of the junction left unmatched. The germline V gene encodes CDR1 SGHTA and CDR2 FQGNSA. CDR3 length: 16 amino acids. The CDR3 loop reads CASTTPSGRAIETQYF. CDR3 sequence (DNA): TGTGCCAGCACGACCCCTAGCGGGAGGGCCATTGAGACCCAGTACTTC.

As to this clone: A far larger clone differs by one base, so this is likely a read error. The rearrangement joins TRBV28 to TRBJ1-4; D unclear. This CDR3 has 13 residues. The germline V gene has CDR1 MDHEN and CDR2 SYDVKM. V dropped 8 bases and J dropped 5 bases, with 12 bases sitting between them. The CDR3 spells CASCGMENEKLFF. In nucleotides, the CDR3 is TGTGCCAGCTGCGGGATGGAGAATGAAAAACTGTTTTTT. The full variable domain, with the rest looked up from reference TRBV28 and TRBJ1-4, is DVKVTQSSRYLVKRTGEKVFLECVQDMDHENMFWYRQDPGLGLRLIYFSYDVKMKEKGDIPEGYSVSREKKERFSLILESASTNQTSMYLCASCGMENEKLFFGSGTQLSVL.